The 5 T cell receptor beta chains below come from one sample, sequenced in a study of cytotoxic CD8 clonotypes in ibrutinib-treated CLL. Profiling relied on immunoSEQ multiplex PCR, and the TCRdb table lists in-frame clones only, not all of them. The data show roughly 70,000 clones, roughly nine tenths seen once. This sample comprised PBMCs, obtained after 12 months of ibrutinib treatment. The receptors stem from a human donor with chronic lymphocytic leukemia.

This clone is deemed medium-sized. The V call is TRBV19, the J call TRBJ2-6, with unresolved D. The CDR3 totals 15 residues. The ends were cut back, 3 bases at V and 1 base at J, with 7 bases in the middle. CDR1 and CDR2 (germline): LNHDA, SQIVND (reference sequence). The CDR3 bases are TGTGCCAGTAGTATTTATATATCTGGGGCCAACGTCCTGACTTTC. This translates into CASSIYISGANVLTF.

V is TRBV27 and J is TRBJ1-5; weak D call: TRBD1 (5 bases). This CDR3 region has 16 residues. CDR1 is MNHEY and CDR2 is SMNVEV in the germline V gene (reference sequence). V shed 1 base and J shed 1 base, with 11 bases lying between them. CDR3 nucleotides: TGTGCCAGCAGTTTATTAGGGGTTGGAAGCAATCAGCCCCAGCATTTT. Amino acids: CASSLLGVGSNQPQHF.

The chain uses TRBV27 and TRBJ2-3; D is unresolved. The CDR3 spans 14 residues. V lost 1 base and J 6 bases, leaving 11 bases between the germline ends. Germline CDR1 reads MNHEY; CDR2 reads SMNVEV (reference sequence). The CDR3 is CASSLFWASDTQYF. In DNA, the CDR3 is TGTGCCAGCAGTTTATTCTGGGCGTCGGATACGCAGTATTTT.

CDR3 amino acids: CAWSATGHEKLFF. The CDR3 region has the DNA TGTGCCTGGAGTGCAACAGGGCACGAAAAACTGTTTTTT. The V gene is TRBV30, the J gene TRBJ1-4; a weak D match, TRBD1 (6 bases). V dropped 1 base and J dropped 8 bases, with 11 bases sitting between them. The CDR3 loop spans 13 amino acids. From germline, CDR1 is GTSNPN and CDR2 SVGIG (reference sequence).

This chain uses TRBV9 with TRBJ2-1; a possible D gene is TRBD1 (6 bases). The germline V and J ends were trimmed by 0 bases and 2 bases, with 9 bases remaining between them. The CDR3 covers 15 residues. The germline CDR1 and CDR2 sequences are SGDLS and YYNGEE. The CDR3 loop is CASSVGGGPYNEQFF. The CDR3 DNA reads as TGTGCCAGCAGCGTAGGTGGGGGCCCCTACAATGAGCAGTTCTTC.